Given below is one T cell receptor beta chain in context. Antigen unknown. J was trimmed by 3 bases and V by 0 bases; bases with no gene match: 6. The CDR3 has 17 amino acids. CDR1 SGHDT and CDR2 YYEEEE come from the germline V gene. TCRdb's table, derived via immunoSEQ multiplex PCR, lists solely in-frame clones and lacks some. This table has some 110,000 clones, roughly 83% appearing once. These data belong to a study of cytomegalovirus exposure and HLA in healthy donors. Study at large: Both the 95 to 150 validation repertoires and the approximately 700 first-cohort repertoires used the same platform, as reported by a later analysis. Study results and limitations: The authors enumerated 180 or so TCR beta chains as linked to cytomegalovirus. In vitro checks showed that three CMV-associated chains really do target CMV antigens. Subsequent analysis showed first-cohort TCR clusters tending to co-occur in 120 validation repertoires.

The sequence came from a young man in good health and CMV-seronegative. V is TRBV5-6 and J is TRBJ2-2; 9 nucleotides match TRBD2. The source material was PBMCs. CDR3 residues: CASSLAQLAGYTGELFF. In DNA form, the CDR3 reads TGTGCCAGCAGCTTGGCCCAGCTAGCGGGGTACACCGGGGAGCTGTTTTTT.